This T cell receptor beta chain came from a study of shared clonotypes between healthy human individuals. Sequencing used immunoSEQ multiplex PCR; TCRdb keeps in-frame clones, though not all of them. The table has 190,000 or so clones, approximately 61% seen once. The receptor's source is a man aged 25-45 years in good health. Input material: memory CD4+ T cells sorted from blood. Subset noted: CD45RA-negative fraction.

The CDR3 spells CASSSNRGLTEAFF. DNA for the CDR3: TGTGCCAGCAGTTCGAACAGGGGGCTCACTGAAGCTTTCTTT. This chain uses TRBV7-6 with TRBJ1-1, with 9 bases lining up with TRBD1. V was clipped by 6 bases and J by 4 bases; unmatched bases: 6. Germline CDR1 is SGHVS and CDR2 is FNYEAQ. CDR3 length: 14 residues.